A selection of T cell receptor beta chains follows, all from one sample in a study of T cell responses to AZD1222 COVID-19 vaccine. Profiled with immunoSEQ multiplex PCR; TCRdb holds only in-frame clones, not every one. Here the sample spans some 110,000 clones, roughly 92% being singletons. Sequences were derived from peripheral blood, sampled on day 0 of AZD1222 vaccination. These receptors all come from an adult in good health. The CDR3 runs from the conserved cysteine through the conserved F or W. Each record gives: V gene, D gene, J gene, clone size, CDR3 protein, CDR3 DNA. A D gene is named only where the DNA matches it firmly. Clone size appears in some rows only: once, few, many, or a class for an expanded clone.

v_call: TRBV25-1; d_call: TRBD2; j_call: TRBJ2-1; clone_size: -; cdr3_aa: CASSPSGGVNEQFF; cdr3_nt: TGTGCCAGCAGTCCATCGGGGGGGGTTAATGAGCAGTTCTTC
v_call: TRBV3-1/TRBV3-2; d_call: -; j_call: TRBJ2-1; clone_size: -; cdr3_aa: CASSQDFSDYEQFF; cdr3_nt: TGTGCCAGCAGCCAAGATTTTTCGGACTATGAGCAGTTCTTC
v_call: TRBV5-1; d_call: TRBD1; j_call: TRBJ1-1; clone_size: -; cdr3_aa: CASSFDRVGAEAFF; cdr3_nt: TGCGCCAGCAGCTTTGACAGGGTGGGCGCTGAAGCTTTCTTT
v_call: TRBV6-5; d_call: TRBD1; j_call: TRBJ1-4; clone_size: once; cdr3_aa: CASTTGGSNEKLFF; cdr3_nt: TGTGCCAGCACGACAGGGGGGAGTAATGAAAAACTGTTTTTT
v_call: TRBV18; d_call: -; j_call: TRBJ1-6; clone_size: once; cdr3_aa: CASSGGGANSPLHF; cdr3_nt: TGTGCCAGCTCAGGGGGGGGTGCTAATTCACCCCTCCACTTT
v_call: TRBV9; d_call: -; j_call: TRBJ2-3; clone_size: -; cdr3_aa: CASSAPDSTDTQYF; cdr3_nt: TGTGCCAGCAGCGCGCCGGATAGCACAGATACGCAGTATTTT
v_call: TRBV28; d_call: -; j_call: TRBJ1-1; clone_size: -; cdr3_aa: CASSSPGHRNTEAFF; cdr3_nt: TGTGCCAGCAGTTCTCCGGGACACCGGAACACTGAAGCTTTCTTT
v_call: TRBV19; d_call: -; j_call: TRBJ1-2; clone_size: -; cdr3_aa: CASSIPGDRDNYGYTF; cdr3_nt: TGTGCCAGTAGTATACCCGGGGATAGGGATAACTATGGCTACACCTTC
v_call: TRBV9; d_call: TRBD1; j_call: TRBJ1-1; clone_size: -; cdr3_aa: CASSPAQGPGGTEAFF; cdr3_nt: TGTGCCAGCAGCCCTGCACAGGGGCCCGGGGGCACTGAAGCTTTCTTT
v_call: TRBV5-1; d_call: TRBD2; j_call: TRBJ2-4; clone_size: -; cdr3_aa: CASSWGLAVIAKNIQYF; cdr3_nt: TGCGCCAGCAGCTGGGGACTAGCGGTTATAGCCAAAAACATTCAGTACTTC
v_call: TRBV30; d_call: -; j_call: TRBJ1-5; clone_size: -; cdr3_aa: CAWSVAGSYGPQHF; cdr3_nt: TGTGCCTGGAGTGTAGCAGGGTCTTATGGACCCCAGCATTTT
v_call: TRBV19; d_call: TRBD2; j_call: TRBJ2-1; clone_size: -; cdr3_aa: CASSPTGTSGGYNEQFF; cdr3_nt: TGTGCCAGTAGTCCAACCGGGACTAGCGGGGGGTACAATGAGCAGTTCTTC
v_call: TRBV6-6; d_call: -; j_call: TRBJ1-2; clone_size: -; cdr3_aa: CASSLSRGYTF; cdr3_nt: TGTGCCAGCAGTCTCTCTAGAGGCTACACCTTC
v_call: TRBV6-5; d_call: -; j_call: TRBJ1-1; clone_size: -; cdr3_aa: CASSYRGDGAFF; cdr3_nt: TGTGCCAGCAGTTATAGGGGCGATGGAGCTTTCTTT
v_call: TRBV5-1; d_call: -; j_call: TRBJ2-3; clone_size: -; cdr3_aa: CASSYGTPMGDTQYF; cdr3_nt: TGCGCCAGCAGCTACGGGACTCCCATGGGAGATACGCAGTATTTT
v_call: TRBV5-6; d_call: -; j_call: TRBJ1-1; clone_size: -; cdr3_aa: CASSLGGQIYTEAFF; cdr3_nt: TGTGCCAGCAGCTTGGGTGGGCAGATATACACTGAAGCTTTCTTT
v_call: TRBV6-2/TRBV6-3; d_call: -; j_call: TRBJ2-1; clone_size: -; cdr3_aa: CASSYSPNNEQFF; cdr3_nt: TGTGCCAGCAGTTACAGCCCGAACAATGAGCAGTTCTTC
v_call: TRBV5-1; d_call: -; j_call: TRBJ2-5; clone_size: -; cdr3_aa: CASSSQARSETQYF; cdr3_nt: TGCGCCAGCAGCTCCCAGGCTCGTTCGGAGACCCAGTACTTC
v_call: TRBV27; d_call: -; j_call: TRBJ1-5; clone_size: -; cdr3_aa: CASSYQGNQPQHF; cdr3_nt: TGTGCCAGCAGTTATCAGGGCAATCAGCCCCAGCATTTT
v_call: TRBV6-5; d_call: TRBD1; j_call: TRBJ1-2; clone_size: -; cdr3_aa: CASTRGGYNYGYTF; cdr3_nt: TGTGCCAGCACCAGGGGGGGATATAACTATGGCTACACCTTC
v_call: TRBV27; d_call: -; j_call: TRBJ1-2; clone_size: once; cdr3_aa: CASSLRDTRNYGYTF; cdr3_nt: TGTGCCAGCAGTTTACGGGACACTCGTAACTATGGCTACACCTTC
v_call: TRBV5-6; d_call: TRBD1; j_call: TRBJ1-4; clone_size: many; cdr3_aa: CASSSDRGIAKLFF; cdr3_nt: TGTGCCAGCAGCTCCGACAGGGGGATTGCAAAACTGTTTTTT
v_call: TRBV4-1; d_call: -; j_call: TRBJ1-4; clone_size: -; cdr3_aa: CASSQLPGEKLFF; cdr3_nt: TGCGCCAGCAGCCAACTCCCAGGTGAAAAACTGTTTTTT
v_call: TRBV11-1; d_call: TRBD2; j_call: TRBJ2-1; clone_size: -; cdr3_aa: CASSFGTSGTDNEQFF; cdr3_nt: TGTGCCAGCAGCTTTGGGACTAGCGGGACTGACAATGAGCAGTTCTTC
v_call: TRBV14; d_call: TRBD2; j_call: TRBJ2-3; clone_size: -; cdr3_aa: CASSQLAGEGTDTQYF; cdr3_nt: TGTGCCAGCAGCCAGTTAGCGGGAGAGGGCACAGATACGCAGTATTTT
v_call: TRBV6-5; d_call: -; j_call: TRBJ2-5; clone_size: -; cdr3_aa: CASSYSPASWQETQYF; cdr3_nt: TGTGCCAGCAGTTACTCTCCGGCTAGCTGGCAAGAGACCCAGTACTTC
v_call: TRBV19; d_call: -; j_call: TRBJ1-2; clone_size: -; cdr3_aa: CATNPGQGISYGYTF; cdr3_nt: TGTGCCACCAACCCGGGGCAGGGCATATCCTATGGCTACACCTTC
v_call: TRBV3-1/TRBV3-2; d_call: -; j_call: TRBJ2-1; clone_size: -; cdr3_aa: CASSRGGSYNEQFF; cdr3_nt: TGTGCCAGCAGCCGAGGCGGCTCCTACAATGAGCAGTTCTTC
v_call: TRBV5-1; d_call: TRBD1; j_call: TRBJ1-1; clone_size: -; cdr3_aa: CASSLDRANTEAFF; cdr3_nt: TGCGCCAGCAGCCTGGACAGGGCGAACACTGAAGCTTTCTTT
v_call: TRBV5-1; d_call: -; j_call: TRBJ1-6; clone_size: -; cdr3_aa: CASAAIQGFTMSSPLHF; cdr3_nt: TGCGCCAGCGCCGCAATACAGGGATTTACTATGTCTTCACCCCTCCACTTT
v_call: TRBV9; d_call: -; j_call: TRBJ2-5; clone_size: -; cdr3_aa: CASSPRGGDQYF; cdr3_nt: TGTGCCAGCAGCCCCCGCGGAGGGGACCAGTACTTC
v_call: TRBV19; d_call: -; j_call: TRBJ2-2; clone_size: few; cdr3_aa: CASHIGAGTGELFF; cdr3_nt: TGTGCCAGTCACATTGGGGCGGGCACCGGGGAGCTGTTTTTT
v_call: TRBV19; d_call: -; j_call: TRBJ2-7; clone_size: few; cdr3_aa: CASSTRVSYEQYF; cdr3_nt: TGTGCCAGTAGTACCCGGGTCTCCTACGAGCAGTACTTC
v_call: TRBV6-5; d_call: TRBD2; j_call: TRBJ2-3; clone_size: -; cdr3_aa: CASSPGVAGGDTQYF; cdr3_nt: TGTGCCAGCAGCCCGGGGGTAGCGGGAGGTGATACGCAGTATTTT
v_call: TRBV5-1; d_call: TRBD1; j_call: TRBJ2-7; clone_size: -; cdr3_aa: CASSPGQARYEQYF; cdr3_nt: TGCGCCAGCAGCCCGGGACAGGCCCGCTACGAGCAGTACTTC
v_call: TRBV11-3; d_call: TRBD1; j_call: TRBJ1-6; clone_size: few; cdr3_aa: CASSTTGDYNSPLHF; cdr3_nt: TGTGCCAGCAGCACTACAGGGGATTATAATTCACCCCTCCACTTT
v_call: TRBV5-1; d_call: TRBD1; j_call: TRBJ1-1; clone_size: -; cdr3_aa: CASSLLAGGGETEAFF; cdr3_nt: TGCGCCAGCAGCTTGCTGGCAGGGGGCGGGGAAACTGAAGCTTTCTTT
v_call: TRBV2; d_call: -; j_call: TRBJ1-6; clone_size: -; cdr3_aa: CASTGAPSSPLHF; cdr3_nt: TGTGCCAGCACCGGCGCCCCTTCTTCACCCCTCCACTTT
v_call: TRBV19; d_call: -; j_call: TRBJ1-1; clone_size: -; cdr3_aa: CASHRGAPRMNTEAFF; cdr3_nt: TGTGCCAGTCATCGGGGGGCCCCTCGAATGAACACTGAAGCTTTCTTT
v_call: TRBV4-3; d_call: -; j_call: TRBJ1-2; clone_size: once; cdr3_aa: CASSQDRGLSNYGYTF; cdr3_nt: TGCGCCAGCAGCCAAGACAGGGGTTTGTCCAACTATGGCTACACCTTC
v_call: TRBV23-1; d_call: TRBD2; j_call: TRBJ2-1; clone_size: -; cdr3_aa: CASSQDIPRAQVRSGISRGEQFF; cdr3_nt: TGCGCCAGCAGTCAAGACATTCCCCGGGCCCAAGTTCGGAGCGGGATATCCCGGGGTGAGCAGTTCTTC
v_call: TRBV18; d_call: -; j_call: TRBJ1-1; clone_size: -; cdr3_aa: CASSPPGDWGNTEAFF; cdr3_nt: TGTGCCAGCTCACCCCCAGGGGATTGGGGGAACACTGAAGCTTTCTTT
v_call: TRBV7-2; d_call: TRBD1; j_call: TRBJ1-2; clone_size: -; cdr3_aa: CASSPGTGGRGGYTF; cdr3_nt: TGTGCCAGCAGCCCCGGGACAGGGGGTAGAGGTGGCTACACCTTC
v_call: TRBV7-7; d_call: TRBD1; j_call: TRBJ1-4; clone_size: -; cdr3_aa: CASNPETTGTWSTNEKLFF; cdr3_nt: TGTGCTAGCAACCCAGAGACGACAGGGACATGGTCAACTAATGAAAAACTGTTTTTT
v_call: TRBV18; d_call: -; j_call: TRBJ2-1; clone_size: -; cdr3_aa: CASSPGAGGYNEQFF; cdr3_nt: TGTGCCAGCTCACCAGGGGCTGGGGGCTACAATGAGCAGTTCTTC
v_call: TRBV2; d_call: TRBD1; j_call: TRBJ2-7; clone_size: -; cdr3_aa: CASSVGKGAGYEQYF; cdr3_nt: TGTGCCAGCAGTGTTGGTAAGGGGGCTGGCTACGAGCAGTACTTC
v_call: TRBV3-1/TRBV3-2; d_call: -; j_call: TRBJ1-6; clone_size: once; cdr3_aa: CASSHYGSGEESPLHF; cdr3_nt: TGTGCCAGCAGCCATTACGGGTCAGGGGAGGAATCACCCCTCCACTTT
v_call: TRBV19; d_call: -; j_call: TRBJ1-4; clone_size: -; cdr3_aa: CASSINRETNEKLFF; cdr3_nt: TGTGCCAGTAGTATTAACAGGGAGACTAATGAAAAACTGTTTTTT
v_call: TRBV10-1; d_call: -; j_call: TRBJ2-2; clone_size: -; cdr3_aa: CASSDSANTGELFF; cdr3_nt: TGCGCCAGCAGTGATTCAGCCAACACCGGGGAGCTGTTTTTT